A selection of T cell receptor beta chains follows, all from one sample in a study of cytomegalovirus exposure and HLA in healthy donors. Sequenced by immunoSEQ multiplex PCR; TCRdb stores in-frame clones only, minus some. The table includes under 200,000 clones, roughly 70% detected once. The sequencing sample was made of PBMCs. The origin of the receptors is a woman aged 35 to 49 in good health and CMV-seropositive. The conserved cysteine and the conserved F or W are not part of the CDR3 here. Each record gives: J gene, V gene, clone size, CDR3 protein. Where a row states a size, it is once, few, many or the class of an expanded clone; other rows omit it.

J: TRBJ2-7; V: TRBV28; size: -; CDR3: ASSNRGLSYEQY
J: TRBJ1-1; V: TRBV15; size: -; CDR3: ATSQEGVGGAAF
J: TRBJ1-2; V: TRBV4-3; size: -; CDR3: ASSQTPGGQGNGYT
J: TRBJ1-5; V: TRBV7-2; size: -; CDR3: ASSLGGTRSNQPQH
J: TRBJ1-2; V: TRBV4-3; size: -; CDR3: ASSQDWRGHGYT
J: TRBJ1-2; V: TRBV6-6; size: -; CDR3: ASSYLLQGDGYT
J: TRBJ2-5; V: TRBV4-3; size: -; CDR3: ASSQGQGGETQY
J: TRBJ2-7; V: TRBV5-4; size: few; CDR3: ASSYGTSGADEQY
J: TRBJ2-7; V: TRBV6-5; size: few; CDR3: ATGQGTLEQY
J: TRBJ2-2; V: TRBV18; size: once; CDR3: ASSLNSRSGSTNTGELF
J: TRBJ2-1; V: TRBV20-1; size: -; CDR3: SACREEQF
J: TRBJ2-7; V: TRBV23-1; size: -; CDR3: ASRPGTEY
J: TRBJ2-5; V: TRBV10-3; size: -; CDR3: AISDRSETQY
J: TRBJ2-3; V: TRBV4-1; size: -; CDR3: ASSRGTDTQY
J: TRBJ1-1; V: TRBV25-1; size: -; CDR3: ASSRDGGGEAF
J: TRBJ2-5; V: TRBV7-9; size: -; CDR3: ASSLAPGGSQETQY
J: TRBJ2-7; V: TRBV6-4; size: -; CDR3: ATKNNGYEQY
J: TRBJ2-1; V: TRBV7-3; size: -; CDR3: ASSHSGTGGPTEQF
J: TRBJ2-1; V: TRBV4-1; size: once; CDR3: ASSLGQGLSEQF
J: TRBJ1-1; V: TRBV19; size: once; CDR3: ASRYRGDTEAF
J: TRBJ1-1; V: TRBV27; size: -; CDR3: ASSYLVGGDAF
J: TRBJ2-7; V: TRBV5-4; size: -; CDR3: ASSSRDLRRGQY
J: TRBJ1-2; V: TRBV6-5; size: -; CDR3: ASSYSIAGAYGYP
J: TRBJ2-7; V: TRBV6-5; size: -; CDR3: ASSSTGYGSYEQY
J: TRBJ1-1; V: TRBV30; size: -; CDR3: AWSVTPPGSTEAF
J: TRBJ1-2; V: TRBV7-9; size: few; CDR3: ASSLGQEGYT
J: TRBJ1-4; V: TRBV28; size: -; CDR3: ASSLSGTDEKLF
J: TRBJ2-1; V: TRBV5-1; size: -; CDR3: ASSLALADNNEQF
J: TRBJ2-3; V: TRBV28; size: -; CDR3: ASRSGAKADTQY
J: TRBJ2-7; V: TRBV9; size: -; CDR3: ASSPRSPGTGYSYEQY
J: TRBJ2-1; V: TRBV27; size: -; CDR3: ASSFSQGIGEQF
J: TRBJ2-7; V: TRBV21-1; size: once; CDR3: ASSKAGGESTSYGQY
J: TRBJ1-2; V: TRBV5-4; size: -; CDR3: ASSQGQTYGYT
J: TRBJ1-1; V: TRBV28; size: few; CDR3: ASSFRQDDTEAF
J: TRBJ1-5; V: TRBV9; size: -; CDR3: ASSVEAGRDQPQH
J: TRBJ2-1; V: TRBV9; size: -; CDR3: ASSVGEGDEQF
J: TRBJ1-2; V: TRBV4-1; size: -; CDR3: ASGQVFAGTDYGYT
J: TRBJ1-4; V: TRBV20-1; size: -; CDR3: SAQGREKLF
J: TRBJ2-3; V: TRBV28; size: few; CDR3: ASSLLAGPDTDTQY
J: TRBJ2-3; V: TRBV5-1; size: -; CDR3: ASSLSGSAVSTDTQY
J: TRBJ1-5; V: TRBV19; size: -; CDR3: ASSMFGGRNQPQH
J: TRBJ2-1; V: TRBV4-3; size: -; CDR3: ASSQDLVAYNEQF
J: TRBJ1-2; V: TRBV5-5; size: -; CDR3: ASSPTGGYGYT
J: TRBJ2-7; V: TRBV19; size: -; CDR3: ASSIVGEQGSHEQY
J: TRBJ2-3; V: TRBV4-1; size: -; CDR3: ASSQARVGSDTQY
J: TRBJ2-1; V: TRBV4-2; size: -; CDR3: ASSPTVLAGHNEQF
J: TRBJ2-7; V: TRBV5-6; size: -; CDR3: ASSLVGQGTDEQY
J: TRBJ2-1; V: TRBV19; size: -; CDR3: ASSLAVGEQF
J: TRBJ2-7; V: TRBV2; size: -; CDR3: ASSLNRHYEQY
J: TRBJ1-2; V: TRBV6-1; size: -; CDR3: ASSEGREGYGYT
J: TRBJ2-1; V: TRBV9; size: -; CDR3: ASSVGSDNEQF
J: TRBJ2-7; V: TRBV27; size: few; CDR3: ASSFRRGGDEQY
J: TRBJ1-2; V: TRBV19; size: once; CDR3: ASLPRGLGYGYT
J: TRBJ2-5; V: TRBV6-1; size: -; CDR3: ASSVGAVGGKTQY
J: TRBJ2-1; V: TRBV6-1; size: -; CDR3: ASRETRDRAYNEQF